Below are 10 T cell receptor beta chains sequenced from a single sample in a study of technical replicates of blood from four donors. Assay: immunoSEQ multiplex PCR; the TCRdb copy retains only in-frame clones and omits some. The data show 70,000 to 85,000 clones, 95% to 96% seen once. The specimen sequenced was T cells isolated from PBMCs. These receptors were obtained from a human donor in good health.

This clone occurred once. This sequence joins TRBV9 and TRBJ2-1, with 8 bases matching TRBD2. Germline values: CDR1 SGDLS, CDR2 YYNGEE. This CDR3 region has 17 residues. The trim removed 0 bases at V and 2 bases at J, leaving 7 bases unmatched. The CDR3 DNA reads TGTGCCAGCAGCGTAGGGGAGCGGGAGTCAGCCTACAATGAGCAGTTCTTC. Protein: CASSVGERESAYNEQFF.

The chain recombines TRBV7-8 with TRBJ1-1, with D possibly being TRBD1 (6 bases). The V end was cut by 4 bases, the J end by 1 base, with 10 bases between. This CDR3 comprises 14 residues. The germline CDR1 and CDR2 sequences are SGHVS and FQNEAQ. The CDR3 protein is CASSWSGENTEAFF. The DNA for the CDR3 is TGTGCCAGCAGCTGGTCAGGGGAGAACACTGAAGCTTTCTTT. The full variable domain, rest sourced from reference TRBV7-8 and TRBJ1-1, is GAGVSQSPRYKVAKRGQDVALRCDPISGHVSLFWYQQALGQGPEFLTYFQNEAQLDKSGLPSDRFFAERPEGSVSTLKIQRTQQEDSAVYLCASSWSGENTEAFFGQGTRLTVV.

The V call is TRBV9, the J call TRBJ2-4, with 8 bases that match TRBD1. The germline gives CDR1 SGDLS, CDR2 YYNGEE. This CDR3 comprises 14 residues. Unmatched junction bases numbered 3, after V lost 0 bases and J lost 7 bases. CDR3 DNA sequence: TGTGCCAGCAGCGTAGGTGCAGGGGGCAACATTCAGTACTTC. This gives the protein CASSVGAGGNIQYF.

The chain recombines TRBV28 with TRBJ1-1, with a weak D call TRBD1 (6 bases). V lost 6 bases to trimming and J lost 2 bases, with 7 bases between them. The CDR3 sequence is 12 residues long. Looked up from germline, CDR1 is MDHEN and CDR2 is SYDVKM. CDR3 in amino acids: CASRTGNTEAFF. In DNA form, the CDR3 reads TGTGCCAGCAGGACAGGTAACACTGAAGCTTTCTTT.

The genes are TRBV7-9 and TRBJ2-1; TRBD1 matches 8 bases. The J segment lost 4 bases and the V segment lost 5 bases, leaving 7 bases of the junction unmatched. The CDR3 totals 15 residues. Looked up from germline, CDR1 is SEHNR and CDR2 is FQNEAQ (reference sequence). The CDR3 coding sequence is TGTGCCAGCAGCCGCCCGGGACAGGAGTACAATGAGCAGTTCTTC. It codes for CASSRPGQEYNEQFF.

The count of this clone is one. One junction end does not reproduce the germline sequence, and a read error may be involved. CDR3: CASSEQGLAFF. CDR3 sequence (DNA): TGTGCCAGCAGTGAGCAGGGACTAGCCTTCTTC. The chain joins TRBV28 to TRBJ2-4; 9 nucleotides align to TRBD2. The CDR3 extends over 11 amino acids. The germline V gene encodes CDR1 MDHEN and CDR2 SYDVKM. Filled out from reference TRBV28 and TRBJ2-4, the complete variable domain reads DVKVTQSSRYLVKRTGEKVFLECVQDMDHENMFWYRQDPGLGLRLIYFSYDVKMKEKGDIPEGYSVSREKKERFSLILESASTNQTSMYLCASSEQGLAFFGAGTRLSVL.

The chain couples TRBV27 to TRBJ2-2; D gene ambiguous. V lost 1 base and J 6 bases, leaving 12 bases between the germline ends. Germline CDR1 and CDR2: MNHEY and SMNVEV (reference sequence). The CDR3 runs to 15 residues. In DNA, the CDR3 is TGTGCCAGCAGTTTATTGAAGAGTAGCCCCGGGGAGCTGTTTTTT. This translates into CASSLLKSSPGELFF.

The rearrangement joins TRBV4-2 to TRBJ1-2; possible D gene TRBD1, 5 bases. Between the trimmed V and J ends, which lost 0 bases and 6 bases, there was a span of 14 bases. This CDR3 comprises 15 residues. From germline, CDR1 is LGHNA and CDR2 YNFKEQ. This CDR3 is CASSQEVRLRDGYTF. The DNA for the CDR3 is TGTGCCAGCAGCCAAGAAGTCAGGCTCAGGGATGGCTACACCTTC.

The chain links TRBV10-3 to TRBJ2-1; D is ambiguous. Germline lookup yields CDR1 ENHRY and CDR2 SYGVKD. V shed 6 bases and J shed 5 bases, with 8 bases lying between them. This CDR3 comprises 12 residues. CDR3 region: CAIRNRDNEQFF. The CDR3 nucleotides read TGTGCCATCAGAAACCGGGACAATGAGCAGTTCTTC.

The V call is TRBV7-9, the J call TRBJ2-7; 14 bases line up with TRBD2. V shed 4 bases and J 5 bases; nucleotides not matched to a gene: 1. Germline V CDR1 and CDR2: SEHNR, FQNEAQ (reference sequence). The CDR3 consists of 14 residues. The CDR3: CASSSGLAGDEQYF. In DNA, the CDR3 is TGTGCCAGCAGCTCGGGACTAGCGGGGGACGAGCAGTACTTC.